This T cell receptor (beta chain) originates from a study of T cell repertoires in cytomegalovirus infection. For the study at large: From public TCR beta signatures came an indication of both CMV infection and matching HLA type.

Study conclusions and caveats: CMV carriers having the relevant HLA were flagged by cumulative public TCR beta family frequency.

TCRdb re-analysed the reads in MiXCR, keeping a single row per CDR3 protein. The sample consists of 680,000 or so distinct CDR3 sequences, 35% to 45% of them appearing once. With regard to this clonotype: The antigen is undetermined. A read error may account for a junction end that differs from germline.

The CDR3 spans 13 residues. The sequence was collected from a human donor in good health (CMV status not recorded). Some clones in this sample may be carry-over from other donors' samples. The J gene is TRBJ2-7, the V gene TRBV12-3 or TRBV12-4; D is unresolved. The sample comprised PBMCs. The CDR3 spells CVSSLEASYEQYF. The CDR3, as DNA: TGTGTCAGCAGTTTAGAGGCATCCTACGAGCAGTACTTC.